This T cell receptor beta chain emerged from a study of CD8 T cells in ankylosing spondylitis. General observations from the study: Among TCR beta sequences, a motif of roughly 8 highly homologous variants appeared characteristic of ankylosing spondylitis blood. Reported data indicate significant enrichment of disease-linked clones within matched ankylosing spondylitis synovial fluid.

This clonotype was detected ten times or more. Its antigen is currently unknown. V shed 0 bases and J 4 bases; nucleotides not matched to a gene: 10. The CDR3 is made up of 17 amino acids. The germline V gene has CDR1 SGHKS and CDR2 YYEKEE (reference sequence). TCRdb used MiXCR to reprocess the 5' RACE reads, holding one entry per CDR3 protein. The table includes roughly 250,000 distinct CDR3 sequences, around 7.8% detected once. The sequenced material came from blood, either unsorted or a sorted T cell fraction (not recorded which). This sequence was found in a male donor with ankylosing spondylitis or in good health (not recorded which). V gene TRBV5-5 combines with J gene TRBJ2-7, with 10 bases fitting TRBD2. CDR3 sequence: CASSLAKREGILYEQYF. The CDR3 bases are TGTGCCAGCAGCTTGGCCAAGCGGGAGGGAATACTTTACGAGCAGTACTTC.